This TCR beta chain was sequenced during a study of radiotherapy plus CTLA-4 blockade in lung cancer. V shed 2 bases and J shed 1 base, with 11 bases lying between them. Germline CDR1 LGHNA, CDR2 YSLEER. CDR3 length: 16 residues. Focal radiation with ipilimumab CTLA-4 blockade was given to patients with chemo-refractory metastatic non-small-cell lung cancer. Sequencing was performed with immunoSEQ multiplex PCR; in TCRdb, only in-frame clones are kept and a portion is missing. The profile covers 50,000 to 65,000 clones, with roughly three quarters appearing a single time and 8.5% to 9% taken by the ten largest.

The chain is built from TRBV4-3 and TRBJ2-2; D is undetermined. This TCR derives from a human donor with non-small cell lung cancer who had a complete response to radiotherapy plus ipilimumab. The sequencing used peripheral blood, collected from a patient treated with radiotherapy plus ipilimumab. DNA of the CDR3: TGCGCCAGCAGCCAATGGATTTCGGGGAACACCGGGGAGCTGTTTTTT. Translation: CASSQWISGNTGELFF.